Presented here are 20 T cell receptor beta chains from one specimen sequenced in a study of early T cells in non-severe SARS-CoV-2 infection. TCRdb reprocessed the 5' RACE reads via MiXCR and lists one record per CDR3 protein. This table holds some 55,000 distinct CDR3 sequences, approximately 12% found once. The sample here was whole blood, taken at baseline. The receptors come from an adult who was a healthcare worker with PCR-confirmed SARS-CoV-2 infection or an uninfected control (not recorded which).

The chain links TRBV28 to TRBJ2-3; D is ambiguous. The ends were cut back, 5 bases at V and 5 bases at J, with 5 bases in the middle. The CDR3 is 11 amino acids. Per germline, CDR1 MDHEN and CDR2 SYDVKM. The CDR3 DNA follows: TGTGCCAGCAGTGAGCGAGATACGCAGTATTTT. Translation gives CASSERDTQYF.

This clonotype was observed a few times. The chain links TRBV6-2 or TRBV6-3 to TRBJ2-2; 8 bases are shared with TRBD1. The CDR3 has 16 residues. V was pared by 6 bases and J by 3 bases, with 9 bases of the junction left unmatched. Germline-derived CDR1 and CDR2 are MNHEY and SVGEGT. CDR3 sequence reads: CASSLRDRRYTGELFF. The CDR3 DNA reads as TGTGCCAGCAGCCTCCGGGACAGGCGATACACCGGGGAGCTGTTTTTT.

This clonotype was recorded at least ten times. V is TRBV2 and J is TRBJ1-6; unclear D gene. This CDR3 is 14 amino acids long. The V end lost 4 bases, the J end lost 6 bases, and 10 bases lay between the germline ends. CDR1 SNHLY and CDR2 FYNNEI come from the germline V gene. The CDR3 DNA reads TGTGCCAGCAGTGTGATTGATAGTAATTCACCCCTCCACTTT. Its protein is CASSVIDSNSPLHF. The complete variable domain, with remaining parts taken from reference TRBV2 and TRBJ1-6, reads EPEVTQTPSHQVTQMGQEVILRCVPISNHLYFYWYRQILGQKVEFLVSFYNNEISEKSEIFDDQFSVERPDGSNFTLKIRSTKLEDSAMYFCASSVIDSNSPLHFGNGTRLTVT.

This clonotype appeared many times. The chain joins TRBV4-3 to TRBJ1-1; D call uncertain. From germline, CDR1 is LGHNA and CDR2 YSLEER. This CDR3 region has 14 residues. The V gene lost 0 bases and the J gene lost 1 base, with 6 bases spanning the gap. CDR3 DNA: TGCGCCAGCAGCCAAGATCTGTGGAACACTGAAGCTTTCTTT. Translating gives CASSQDLWNTEAFF.

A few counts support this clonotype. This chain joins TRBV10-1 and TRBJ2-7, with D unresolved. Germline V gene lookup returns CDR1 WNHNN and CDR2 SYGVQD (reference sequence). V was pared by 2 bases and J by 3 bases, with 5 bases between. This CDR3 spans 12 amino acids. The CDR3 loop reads CASSEGNYEQYF. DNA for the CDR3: TGCGCCAGCAGTGAGGGCAACTACGAGCAGTACTTC.

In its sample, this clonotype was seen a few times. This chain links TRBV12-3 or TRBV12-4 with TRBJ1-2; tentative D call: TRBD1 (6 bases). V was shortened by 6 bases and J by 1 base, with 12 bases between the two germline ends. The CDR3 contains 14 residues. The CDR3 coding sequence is TGTGCCAGCAGCCCTTCGGACAGTAACTATGGCTACACCTTC. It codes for CASSPSDSNYGYTF.

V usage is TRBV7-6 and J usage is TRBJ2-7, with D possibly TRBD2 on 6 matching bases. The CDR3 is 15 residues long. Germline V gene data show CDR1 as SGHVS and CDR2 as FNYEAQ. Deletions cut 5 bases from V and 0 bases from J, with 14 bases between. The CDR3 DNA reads TGTGCCAGCAGCCTGAGGGACTCCCTCTCCTACGAGCAGTACTTC. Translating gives CASSLRDSLSYEQYF. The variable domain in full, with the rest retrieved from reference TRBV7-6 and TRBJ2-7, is GAGVSQSPRYKVTKRGQDVALRCDPISGHVSLYWYRQALGQGPEFLTYFNYEAQQDKSGLPNDRFSAERPEGSISTLTIQRTEQRDSAMYRCASSLRDSLSYEQYFGPGTRLTVT.

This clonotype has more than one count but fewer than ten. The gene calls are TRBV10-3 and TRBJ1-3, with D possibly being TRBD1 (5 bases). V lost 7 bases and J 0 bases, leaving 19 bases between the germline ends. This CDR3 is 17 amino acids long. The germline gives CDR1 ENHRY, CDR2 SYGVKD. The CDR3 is CAIKTSGTLSSGNTIYF. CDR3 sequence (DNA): TGTGCCATCAAAACATCCGGGACGTTAAGCTCTGGAAACACCATATATTTT.

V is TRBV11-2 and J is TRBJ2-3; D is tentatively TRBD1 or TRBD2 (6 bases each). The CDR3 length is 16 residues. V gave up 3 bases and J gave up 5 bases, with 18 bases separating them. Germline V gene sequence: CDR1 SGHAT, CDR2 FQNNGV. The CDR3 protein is CASSLGATRGRDTQYF. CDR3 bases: TGTGCCAGCAGCTTGGGGGCCACTCGGGGGAGAGATACGCAGTATTTT.

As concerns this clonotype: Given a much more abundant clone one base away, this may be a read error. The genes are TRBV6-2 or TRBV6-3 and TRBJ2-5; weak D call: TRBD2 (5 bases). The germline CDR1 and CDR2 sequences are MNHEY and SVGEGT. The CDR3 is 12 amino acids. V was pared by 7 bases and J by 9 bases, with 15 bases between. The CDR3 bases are TGTGCCAGCAACCACGGGGTTGTGGCCCAGTACTTC. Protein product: CASNHGVVAQYF.

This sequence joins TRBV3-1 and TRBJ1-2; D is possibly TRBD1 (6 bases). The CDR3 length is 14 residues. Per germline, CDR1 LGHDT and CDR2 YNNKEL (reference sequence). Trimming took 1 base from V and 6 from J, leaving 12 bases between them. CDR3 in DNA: TGTGCCAGCAGCCAAGTCCCCGGACAGAATGGCTACACCTTC. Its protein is CASSQVPGQNGYTF.

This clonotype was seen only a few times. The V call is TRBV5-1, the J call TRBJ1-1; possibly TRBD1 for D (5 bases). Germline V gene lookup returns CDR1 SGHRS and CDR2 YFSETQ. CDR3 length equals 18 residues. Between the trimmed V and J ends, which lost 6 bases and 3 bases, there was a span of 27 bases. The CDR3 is CASKIGRDQAGYDTEAFF. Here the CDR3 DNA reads TGCGCCAGCAAAATCGGGAGGGACCAGGCGGGATACGACACTGAAGCTTTCTTT.

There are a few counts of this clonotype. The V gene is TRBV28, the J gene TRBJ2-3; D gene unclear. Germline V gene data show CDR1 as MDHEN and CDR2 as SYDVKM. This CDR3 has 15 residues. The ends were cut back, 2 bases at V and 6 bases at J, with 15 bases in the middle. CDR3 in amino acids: CASSLGAPPRDTQYF. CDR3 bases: TGTGCCAGCAGTTTAGGCGCCCCTCCGCGGGATACGCAGTATTTT. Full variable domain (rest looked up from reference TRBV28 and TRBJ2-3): DVKVTQSSRYLVKRTGEKVFLECVQDMDHENMFWYRQDPGLGLRLIYFSYDVKMKEKGDIPEGYSVSREKKERFSLILESASTNQTSMYLCASSLGAPPRDTQYFGPGTRLTVL.

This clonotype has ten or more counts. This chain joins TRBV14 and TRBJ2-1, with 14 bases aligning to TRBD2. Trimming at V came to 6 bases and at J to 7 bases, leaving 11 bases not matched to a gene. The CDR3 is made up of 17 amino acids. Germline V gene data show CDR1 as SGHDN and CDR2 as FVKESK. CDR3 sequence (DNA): TGTGCCAGCAGTCCCTGGGGGGGACTAGCGGGAGAGAATGAGCAGTTCTTC. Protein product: CASSPWGGLAGENEQFF. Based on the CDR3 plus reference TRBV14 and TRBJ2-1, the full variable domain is EAGVTQFPSHSVIEKGQTVTLRCDPISGHDNLYWYRRVMGKEIKFLLHFVKESKQDESGMPNNRFLAERTGGTYSTLKVQPAELEDSGVYFCASSPWGGLAGENEQFFGPGTRLTVL.

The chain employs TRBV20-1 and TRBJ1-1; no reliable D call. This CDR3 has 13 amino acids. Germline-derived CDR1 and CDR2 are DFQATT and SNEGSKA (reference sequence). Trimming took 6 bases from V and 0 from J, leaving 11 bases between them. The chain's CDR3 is CSALPYMNTEAFF. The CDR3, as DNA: TGCAGTGCCTTACCCTACATGAACACTGAAGCTTTCTTT.

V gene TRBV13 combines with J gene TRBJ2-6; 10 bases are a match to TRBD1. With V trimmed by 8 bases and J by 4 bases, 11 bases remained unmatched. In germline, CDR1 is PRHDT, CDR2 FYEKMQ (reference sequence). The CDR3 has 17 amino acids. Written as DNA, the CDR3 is TGTGCCAGCGGGACCGGGACAGGGGAGGCAGGGGCCAACGTCCTGACTTTC. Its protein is CASGTGTGEAGANVLTF. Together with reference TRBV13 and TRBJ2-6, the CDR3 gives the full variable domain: AAGVIQSPRHLIKEKRETATLKCYPIPRHDTVYWYQQGPGQDPQFLISFYEKMQSDKGSIPDRFSAQQFSDYHSELNMSSLELGDSALYFCASGTGTGEAGANVLTFGAGSRLTVL.

The CDR3 bases are TGTGCCAGCAGCTTAGGGGGACTAGCGGGACTTTACGAGCAGTACTTC. This gives the protein CASSLGGLAGLYEQYF. The rearrangement joins TRBV11-2 to TRBJ2-7; 13 nucleotides align to TRBD2. In germline, CDR1 is SGHAT, CDR2 FQNNGV. CDR3 length: 16 residues. Germline trimming cut 1 base from V and 4 bases from J; bases unmatched to any gene: 4.

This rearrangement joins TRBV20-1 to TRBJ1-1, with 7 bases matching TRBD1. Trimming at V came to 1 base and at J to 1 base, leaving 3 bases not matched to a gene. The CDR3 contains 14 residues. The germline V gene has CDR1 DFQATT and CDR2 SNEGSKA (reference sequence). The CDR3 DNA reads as TGCAGTGCTAGAGCGGACAGGACGAACACTGAAGCTTTCTTT. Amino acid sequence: CSARADRTNTEAFF.

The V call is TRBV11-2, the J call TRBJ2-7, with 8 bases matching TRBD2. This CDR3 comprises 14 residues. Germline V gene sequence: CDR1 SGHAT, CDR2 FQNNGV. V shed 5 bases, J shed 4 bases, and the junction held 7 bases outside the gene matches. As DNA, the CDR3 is TGTGCCAGCAGCCAAACCAGCGGGAGTTACGAGCAGTACTTC. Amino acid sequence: CASSQTSGSYEQYF.

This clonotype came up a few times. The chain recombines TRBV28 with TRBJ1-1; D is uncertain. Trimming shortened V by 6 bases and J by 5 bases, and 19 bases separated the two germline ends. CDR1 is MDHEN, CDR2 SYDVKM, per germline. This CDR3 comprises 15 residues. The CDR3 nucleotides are TGTGCCAGCAGGATCACTGACCGGCTCGGGACTGAAGCTTTCTTT. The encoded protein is CASRITDRLGTEAFF. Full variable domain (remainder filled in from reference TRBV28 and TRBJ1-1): DVKVTQSSRYLVKRTGEKVFLECVQDMDHENMFWYRQDPGLGLRLIYFSYDVKMKEKGDIPEGYSVSREKKERFSLILESASTNQTSMYLCASRITDRLGTEAFFGQGTRLTVV.